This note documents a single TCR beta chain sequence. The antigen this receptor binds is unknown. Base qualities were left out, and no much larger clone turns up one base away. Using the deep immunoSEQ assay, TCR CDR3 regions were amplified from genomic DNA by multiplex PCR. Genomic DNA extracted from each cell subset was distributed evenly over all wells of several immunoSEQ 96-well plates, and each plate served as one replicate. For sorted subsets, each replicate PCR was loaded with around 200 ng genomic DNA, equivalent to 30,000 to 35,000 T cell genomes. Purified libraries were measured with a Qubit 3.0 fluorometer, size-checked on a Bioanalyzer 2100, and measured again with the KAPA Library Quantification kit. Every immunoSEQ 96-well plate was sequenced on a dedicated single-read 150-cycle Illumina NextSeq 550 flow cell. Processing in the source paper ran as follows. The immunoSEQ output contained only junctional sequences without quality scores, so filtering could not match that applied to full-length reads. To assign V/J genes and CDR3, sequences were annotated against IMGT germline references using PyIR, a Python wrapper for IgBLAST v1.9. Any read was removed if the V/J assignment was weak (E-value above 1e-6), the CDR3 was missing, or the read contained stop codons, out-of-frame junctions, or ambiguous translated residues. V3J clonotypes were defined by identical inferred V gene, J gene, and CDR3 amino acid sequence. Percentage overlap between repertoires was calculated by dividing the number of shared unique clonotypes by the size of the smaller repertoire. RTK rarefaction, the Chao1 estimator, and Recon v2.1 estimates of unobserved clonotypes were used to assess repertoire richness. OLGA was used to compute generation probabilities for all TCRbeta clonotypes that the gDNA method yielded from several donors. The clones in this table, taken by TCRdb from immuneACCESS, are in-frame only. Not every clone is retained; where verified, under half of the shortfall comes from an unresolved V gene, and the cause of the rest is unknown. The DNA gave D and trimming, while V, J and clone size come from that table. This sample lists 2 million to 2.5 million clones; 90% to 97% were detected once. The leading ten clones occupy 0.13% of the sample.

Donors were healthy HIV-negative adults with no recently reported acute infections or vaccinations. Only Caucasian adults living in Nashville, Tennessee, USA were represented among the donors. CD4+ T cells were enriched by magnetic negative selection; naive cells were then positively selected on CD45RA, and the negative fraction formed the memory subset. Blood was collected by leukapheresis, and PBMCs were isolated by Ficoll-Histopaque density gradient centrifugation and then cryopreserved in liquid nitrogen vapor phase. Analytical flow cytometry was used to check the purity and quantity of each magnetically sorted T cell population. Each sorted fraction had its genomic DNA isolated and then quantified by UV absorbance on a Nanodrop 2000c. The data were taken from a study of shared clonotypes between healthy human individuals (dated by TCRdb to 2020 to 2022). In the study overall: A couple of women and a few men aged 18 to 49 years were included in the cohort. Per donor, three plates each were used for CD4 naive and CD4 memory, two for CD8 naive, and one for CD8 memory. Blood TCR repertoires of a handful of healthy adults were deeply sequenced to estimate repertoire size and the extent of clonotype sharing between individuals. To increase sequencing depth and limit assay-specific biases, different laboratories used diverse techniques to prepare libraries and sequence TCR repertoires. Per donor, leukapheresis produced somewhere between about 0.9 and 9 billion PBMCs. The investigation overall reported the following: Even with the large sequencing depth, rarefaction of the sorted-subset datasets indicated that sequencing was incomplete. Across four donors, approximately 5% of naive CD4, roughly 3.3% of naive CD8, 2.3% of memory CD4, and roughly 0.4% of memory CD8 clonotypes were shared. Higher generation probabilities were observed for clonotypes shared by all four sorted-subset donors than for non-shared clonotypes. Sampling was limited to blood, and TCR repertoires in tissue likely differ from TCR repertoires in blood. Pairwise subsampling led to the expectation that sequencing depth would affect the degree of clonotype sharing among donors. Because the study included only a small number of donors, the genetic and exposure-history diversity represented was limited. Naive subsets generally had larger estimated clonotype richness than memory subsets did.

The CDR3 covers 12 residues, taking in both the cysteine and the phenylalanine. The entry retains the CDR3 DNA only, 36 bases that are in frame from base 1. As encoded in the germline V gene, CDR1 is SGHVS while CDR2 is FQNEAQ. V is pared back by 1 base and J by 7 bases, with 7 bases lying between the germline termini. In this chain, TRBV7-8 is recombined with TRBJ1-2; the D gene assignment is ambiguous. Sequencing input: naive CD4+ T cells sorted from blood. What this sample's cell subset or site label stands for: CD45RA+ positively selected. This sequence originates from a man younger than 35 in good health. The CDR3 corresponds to CASSLESFGYTF. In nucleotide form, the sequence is TGTGCCAGCAGCTTAGAAAGCTTTGGCTACACCTTC.